Shown below are 23 T cell receptor beta chains from a single sample sequenced in a study of human T cells and chemical hapten exposure (dated by TCRdb to the early 2020s). The time point label on this specimen signifies: patch test 1, 2 weeks after DPC sensitization. Sample treatment or condition, as interpreted from the label and publication: therapeutic diphenylcyclopropenone sensitization with weekly scalp DPC. Libraries came from RACE. Instrument used: NextSeq 500. TCRdb applied fastp at Q25 and MiXCR to the public reads, then kept only in-frame beta chains. Every entry covers one CDR3 protein and lists the most common genes and DNA from its rows. In this sample the table shows tens of thousands of distinct CDR3 sequences, 32% of which occur a single time. 8.9% of the sample rests with the top ten. The sample here was whole blood, taken in connection with sensitization to the hapten diphenylcyclopropenone (DPC). These receptors came from a man between 35 and 55 years old with alopecia areata. Some clones in this sample may be carry-over from other donors' samples.

CDR3 nucleotides: TGCAGTGCTAGGAGGACTAGCGGTCGGGGAGCTGAGCAGTTCTTC. Translating gives CSARRTSGRGAEQFF. This sequence joins TRBV20-1 and TRBJ2-1; 10 positions match TRBD2. The CDR3 totals 15 residues. CDR1 DFQATT and CDR2 SNEGSKA come from the germline V gene (reference sequence). J gave up 9 bases and V 3 bases, and 11 bases lay outside the gene matches.

In its sample, this clonotype was seen a few times. The chain couples TRBV7-9 to TRBJ2-7; tentative D call: TRBD2 (6 bases). V lost 4 bases and J 4 bases, leaving 14 bases between the germline ends. The CDR3 loop spans 14 amino acids. Looked up from germline, CDR1 is SEHNR and CDR2 is FQNEAQ (reference sequence). The CDR3 loop reads CASSSPFGGYEQYF. CDR3 bases: TGTGCCAGCAGCTCCCCTTTTGGAGGGTACGAGCAGTACTTC.

This chain connects TRBV7-9 to TRBJ1-1; no clear D gene. This CDR3 spans 11 amino acids. Per the germline V gene, CDR1 is SEHNR and CDR2 is FQNEAQ (reference sequence). V gave up 3 bases and J gave up 6 bases, with 5 bases separating them. In DNA, the CDR3 is TGTGCCAGCAGCTTGAGTCCTGAAGCTTTCTTT. This codes for CASSLSPEAFF.

This chain uses TRBV4-2 with TRBJ2-5; 11 bases agree with TRBD2. CDR1 is LGHNA and CDR2 is YNFKEQ in the germline V gene. V shed 6 bases and J 2 bases; nucleotides not matched to a gene: 2. The CDR3 is 14 residues long. CDR3 bases: TGTGCCAGCAGTACTAGCGGGGGACAAGAGACCCAGTACTTC. This encodes CASSTSGGQETQYF.

The chain combines TRBV28 with TRBJ2-5; 9 bases fit TRBD1. Per germline, CDR1 MDHEN and CDR2 SYDVKM. The CDR3 has 14 residues. Unmatched junction bases numbered 6, after V lost 5 bases and J lost 5 bases. CDR3 sequence reads: CASSPQGAGETQYF. CDR3 nucleotide sequence: TGTGCCAGCAGTCCACAGGGGGCCGGCGAGACCCAGTACTTC.

This clonotype was counted between two and nine times. The chain recombines TRBV2 with TRBJ2-3; 10 positions match TRBD2. CDR3 length equals 16 residues. CDR1 is SNHLY and CDR2 is FYNNEI in the germline V gene. V lost 4 bases and J lost 4; bases outside the gene matches: 8. The CDR3 DNA is TGTGCCAGCAGTGTCGGGCTAGCGGGAGCGGCAGATACGCAGTATTTT. This codes for CASSVGLAGAADTQYF.

A few counts support this clonotype. This chain uses TRBV24-1 with TRBJ1-1; no definite D call. Per the germline V gene, CDR1 is KGHDR and CDR2 is SFDVKD. CDR3 size: 11 residues. V was cut by 5 bases and J by 4 bases, with 4 bases left in between. The CDR3 region is CATSAGTEAFF. Here the CDR3 DNA reads TGTGCCACCAGTGCCGGCACTGAAGCTTTCTTT.

This rearrangement joins TRBV6-5 to TRBJ2-2; D is undetermined. Germline V gene data show CDR1 as MNHEY and CDR2 as SVGAGI. The V and J ends lost 2 bases and 5 bases respectively, with 6 bases between them. CDR3 length equals 13 residues. CDR3 protein: CASSYRQTGELFF. The DNA for the CDR3 is TGTGCCAGCAGTTACAGGCAGACCGGGGAGCTGTTTTTT.

This chain joins TRBV9 and TRBJ2-3; 10 nucleotides agree with TRBD1. Per germline, CDR1 SGDLS and CDR2 YYNGEE. The CDR3 sequence is 16 residues long. The ends lost 1 base at V and 2 bases at J; junction bases unmatched: 4. CDR3 nucleotides: TGTGCCAGCAGCGTACCCCGACAGGGGGCCACAGATACGCAGTATTTT. This gives the protein CASSVPRQGATDTQYF.

This clonotype was picked up many times. The chain couples TRBV20-1 to TRBJ2-1; D not resolved. The CDR3 runs 15 residues. Germline-derived CDR1 and CDR2 are DFQATT and SNEGSKA (reference sequence). Trimming removed 3 bases from V and 8 bases from J, with 20 bases in between. In DNA, the CDR3 is TGCAGTGCTAGCAGCCCAAATTCGCTCCGGGATGAGCAGTTCTTC. Encoded protein: CSASSPNSLRDEQFF.

J is TRBJ2-3 and V is TRBV28; 7 bases line up with TRBD1. The V segment lost 5 bases and the J segment 0 bases; nucleotides outside the gene matches: 5. The CDR3 is 15 residues long. Germline CDR1 reads MDHEN; CDR2 reads SYDVKM. The CDR3 DNA follows: TGTGCCAGCAGTCTGGGACAGCCTAGCACAGATACGCAGTATTTT. It yields the protein CASSLGQPSTDTQYF. Full variable domain (rest looked up from reference TRBV28 and TRBJ2-3): DVKVTQSSRYLVKRTGEKVFLECVQDMDHENMFWYRQDPGLGLRLIYFSYDVKMKEKGDIPEGYSVSREKKERFSLILESASTNQTSMYLCASSLGQPSTDTQYFGPGTRLTVL.

The chain joins TRBV2 to TRBJ1-1, with 8 bases identical to TRBD1. V was pared by 6 bases and J by 2 bases, with 5 bases of the junction left unmatched. CDR3 size: 14 residues. Germline V gene sequence: CDR1 SNHLY, CDR2 FYNNEI. CDR3 bases: TGTGCCAGCAGAGAGACAGGGGCCAACACTGAAGCTTTCTTT. This encodes CASRETGANTEAFF.

J is TRBJ1-4 and V is TRBV6-2 or TRBV6-3; D is perhaps TRBD1 (5 bases). The CDR3 is 12 residues long. Trimming pared 6 bases from V and 8 bases from J, leaving 10 bases between. CDR1 and CDR2 from the germline V gene are MNHEY and SVGEGT. The CDR3 spells CASSNGGEKLFF. For the CDR3, the DNA is TGTGCCAGCAGCAACGGGGGAGAAAAACTGTTTTTT.

This clonotype was detected a few times. The V call is TRBV7-8, the J call TRBJ2-3; D unclear. The CDR3 is 13 amino acids. Trimming cost V 2 bases and J 3 bases, with 6 bases left between them. Germline CDR1 is SGHVS and CDR2 is FQNEAQ. CDR3 coding DNA: TGTGCCAGCAGCTTATGGGCTACAGATACGCAGTATTTT. Translating gives CASSLWATDTQYF.

The CDR3 DNA follows: TGCAGTGCCCGCCGCCCCGGGAGGACCCCGATTTACAATGAGCAGTTCTTC. Protein product: CSARRPGRTPIYNEQFF. The chain uses TRBV20-1 and TRBJ2-1; 7 positions match TRBD2. J gave up 4 bases and V 6 bases, and 18 bases lay outside the gene matches. Per the germline V gene, CDR1 is DFQATT and CDR2 is SNEGSKA (reference sequence). The CDR3 contains 17 residues.

This chain uses TRBV28 with TRBJ2-3; the D is unclear. The CDR3 spans 13 residues. Germline V gene data show CDR1 as MDHEN and CDR2 as SYDVKM. Trimming left V 8 bases short and J 0 bases short, with 9 bases between. CDR3 amino acids: CASDGSSTDTQYF. CDR3 bases: TGTGCCAGCGACGGCTCTAGCACAGATACGCAGTATTTT.

The J gene is TRBJ2-7, the V gene TRBV6-5; 7 bases line up with TRBD2. V lost 8 bases to trimming and J lost 3 bases; unmatched junction nucleotides: 13. Germline V gene lookup returns CDR1 MNHEY and CDR2 SVGAGI. The CDR3 contains 15 residues. CDR3 sequence (DNA): TGTGCCAGCCGCCTAAGCCCTAGCGGACTCTACGAGCAGTACTTC. As protein: CASRLSPSGLYEQYF.

The chain employs TRBV13 and TRBJ1-1, with 9 positions matching TRBD1. V lost 5 bases to trimming and J lost 4 bases; unmatched junction nucleotides: 8. CDR3 size: 15 residues. Germline V gene data show CDR1 as PRHDT and CDR2 as FYEKMQ (reference sequence). As DNA, the CDR3 is TGTGCCAGCAGCCCACGAACAGGGGGCGGCACTGAAGCTTTCTTT. Protein: CASSPRTGGGTEAFF.

The rearrangement links TRBV10-3 to TRBJ2-3; no reliable D call. V was shortened by 10 bases and J by 0 bases, with 11 bases between the two germline ends. The CDR3 runs to 13 residues. Germline-derived CDR1 and CDR2 are ENHRY and SYGVKD. The CDR3 nucleotides are TGTGCCACCCTTTTGGACAGCACAGATACGCAGTATTTT. This codes for CATLLDSTDTQYF.

This clonotype has at least ten counts. The rearrangement joins TRBV5-1 to TRBJ1-1; maybe TRBD1 (5 bases). V lost 0 bases and J lost 1, with 10 bases in between. The CDR3 consists of 15 residues. Per germline, CDR1 SGHRS and CDR2 YFSETQ. For the CDR3, the DNA is TGCGCCAGCAGCTTGGAGGGACGGACGAACACTGAAGCTTTCTTT. It translates to CASSLEGRTNTEAFF.

The CDR3 nucleotides read TGTGCCACCCGGACAGGGTATGAGCAGTTCTTC. It translates to CATRTGYEQFF. This rearrangement joins TRBV12-3 or TRBV12-4 to TRBJ2-1; 8 nucleotides line up with TRBD1. The CDR3 runs 11 residues. Trimming took 10 bases from V and 8 from J; bases not matched to a gene: 4.

This clonotype was counted only a few times. This sequence joins TRBV24-1 and TRBJ1-2; D is perhaps TRBD1 (5 bases). V lost 4 bases to trimming and J lost 7 bases, with 15 bases between them. Germline CDR1 is KGHDR and CDR2 is SFDVKD. This CDR3 comprises 14 residues. CDR3 residues: CATSDWDSFGGYTF. CDR3 nucleotide sequence: TGTGCCACCAGTGACTGGGACTCCTTTGGTGGCTACACCTTC.

This clonotype showed up just a few times. The chain joins TRBV11-1 to TRBJ2-3; 8 bases align to TRBD1. The CDR3 length is 16 residues. The ends lost 1 base at V and 2 bases at J; junction bases unmatched: 5. The V gene's germline CDR1 is SGHAT and CDR2 FQDESV (reference sequence). DNA of the CDR3: TGTGCCAGCAGCTTAGGAGACAGGGGTACCACAGATACGCAGTATTTT. The encoded protein is CASSLGDRGTTDTQYF.